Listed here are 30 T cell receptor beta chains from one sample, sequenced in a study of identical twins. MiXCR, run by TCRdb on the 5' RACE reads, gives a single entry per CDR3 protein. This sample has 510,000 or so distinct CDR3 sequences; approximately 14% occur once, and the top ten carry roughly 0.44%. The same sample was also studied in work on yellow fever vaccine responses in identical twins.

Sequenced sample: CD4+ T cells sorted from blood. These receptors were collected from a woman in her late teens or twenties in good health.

The chain's CDR3 is CASSVLASAKNIQYF. In DNA, the CDR3 is TGTGCCAGCAGCGTATTAGCCTCAGCCAAAAACATTCAGTACTTC. V gene TRBV9 combines with J gene TRBJ2-4; D gene ambiguous. The CDR3 is 15 residues long. Trimming removed 1 base from V and 0 bases from J, with 8 bases in between. Germline assignment: CDR1 SGDLS and CDR2 YYNGEE.

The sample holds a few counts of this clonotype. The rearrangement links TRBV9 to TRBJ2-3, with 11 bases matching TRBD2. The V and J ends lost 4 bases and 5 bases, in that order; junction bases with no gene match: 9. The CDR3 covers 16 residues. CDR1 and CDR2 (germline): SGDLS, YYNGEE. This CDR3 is CASSPTTSGIGDTQYF. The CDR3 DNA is TGTGCCAGCAGCCCGACGACTAGCGGGATTGGAGATACGCAGTATTTT.

This CDR3 is CASRSDRGRKETQYF. As DNA, the CDR3 is TGTGCCTCACGGAGCGACAGGGGGAGAAAAGAGACCCAGTACTTC. The chain joins TRBV28 to TRBJ2-5; 9 nucleotides align to TRBD1. The J segment lost 3 bases and the V segment lost 11 bases, leaving 13 bases of the junction unmatched. In germline, CDR1 is MDHEN, CDR2 SYDVKM. There are 15 residues in the CDR3.

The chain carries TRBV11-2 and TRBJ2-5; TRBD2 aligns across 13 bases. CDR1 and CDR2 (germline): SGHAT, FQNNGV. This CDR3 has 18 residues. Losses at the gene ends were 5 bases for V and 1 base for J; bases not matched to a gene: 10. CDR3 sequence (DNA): TGTGCCAGCAGCCCTCGGACTAGCGGGAGAGACCTCCAAGAGACCCAGTACTTC. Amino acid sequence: CASSPRTSGRDLQETQYF.

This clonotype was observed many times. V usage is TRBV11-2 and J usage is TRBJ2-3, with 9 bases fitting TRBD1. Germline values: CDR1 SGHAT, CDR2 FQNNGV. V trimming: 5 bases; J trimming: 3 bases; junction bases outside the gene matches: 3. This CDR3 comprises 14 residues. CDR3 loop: CASSQGTGTDTQYF. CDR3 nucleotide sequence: TGTGCCAGCAGCCAGGGGACAGGGACAGATACGCAGTATTTT.

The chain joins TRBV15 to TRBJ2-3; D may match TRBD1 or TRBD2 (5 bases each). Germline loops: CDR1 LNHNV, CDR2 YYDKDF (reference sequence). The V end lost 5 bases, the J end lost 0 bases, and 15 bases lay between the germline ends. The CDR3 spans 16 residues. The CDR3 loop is CATSGHQDSSTDTQYF. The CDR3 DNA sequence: TGTGCCACCAGCGGACATCAGGACTCCAGCACAGATACGCAGTATTTT.

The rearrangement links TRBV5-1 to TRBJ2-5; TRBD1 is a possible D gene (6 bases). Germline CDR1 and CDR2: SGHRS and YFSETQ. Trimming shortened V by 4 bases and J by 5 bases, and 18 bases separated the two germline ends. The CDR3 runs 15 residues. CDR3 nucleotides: TGCGCCAGCAGCCGTACAGGGTTGGTTGGGGAGACCCAGTACTTC. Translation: CASSRTGLVGETQYF.

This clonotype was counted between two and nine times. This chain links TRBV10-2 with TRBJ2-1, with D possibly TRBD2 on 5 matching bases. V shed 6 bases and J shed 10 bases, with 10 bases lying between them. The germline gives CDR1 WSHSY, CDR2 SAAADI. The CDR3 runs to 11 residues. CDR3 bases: TGCGCCAGCAGCGGGCCGGGGGAGCAGTTCTTC. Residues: CASSGPGEQFF.

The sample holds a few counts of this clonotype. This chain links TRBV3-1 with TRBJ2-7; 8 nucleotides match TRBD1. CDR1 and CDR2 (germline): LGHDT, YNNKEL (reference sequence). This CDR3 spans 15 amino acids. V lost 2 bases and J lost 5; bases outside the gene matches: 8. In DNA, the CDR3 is TGTGCCAGCAGCCAACGTAGGACAGGGTATGACGAGCAGTACTTC. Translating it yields CASSQRRTGYDEQYF.

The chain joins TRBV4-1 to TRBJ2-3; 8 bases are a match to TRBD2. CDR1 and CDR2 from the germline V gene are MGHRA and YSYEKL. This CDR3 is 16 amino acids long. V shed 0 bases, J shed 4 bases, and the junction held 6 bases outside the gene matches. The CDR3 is CASSQDPRAGADTQYF. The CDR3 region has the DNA TGCGCCAGCAGCCAAGACCCCCGAGCGGGAGCAGATACGCAGTATTTT.

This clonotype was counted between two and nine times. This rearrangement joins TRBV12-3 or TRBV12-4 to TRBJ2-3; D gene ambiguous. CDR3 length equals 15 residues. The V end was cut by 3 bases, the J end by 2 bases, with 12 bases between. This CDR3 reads CASSLSGSNTDTQYF. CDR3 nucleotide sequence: TGTGCCAGCAGTTTGTCCGGGTCCAACACAGATACGCAGTATTTT.

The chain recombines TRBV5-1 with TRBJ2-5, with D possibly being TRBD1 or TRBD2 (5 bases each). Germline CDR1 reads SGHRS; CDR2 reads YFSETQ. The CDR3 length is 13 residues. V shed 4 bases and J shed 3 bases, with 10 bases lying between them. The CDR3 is CASSAGTKETQYF. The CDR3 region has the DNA TGCGCCAGCAGCGCCGGGACCAAAGAGACCCAGTACTTC.

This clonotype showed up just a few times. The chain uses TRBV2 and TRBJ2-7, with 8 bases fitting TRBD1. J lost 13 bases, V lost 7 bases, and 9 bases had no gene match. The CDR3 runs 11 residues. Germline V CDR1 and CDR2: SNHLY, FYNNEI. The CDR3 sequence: CASKETGALYV. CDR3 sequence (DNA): TGTGCCAGCAAAGAGACAGGGGCCTTATACGTC.

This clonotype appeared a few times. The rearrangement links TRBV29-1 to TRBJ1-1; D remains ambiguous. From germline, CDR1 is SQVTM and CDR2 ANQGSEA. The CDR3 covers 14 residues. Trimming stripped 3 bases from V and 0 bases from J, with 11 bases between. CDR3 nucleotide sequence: TGCAGCGTTGAGATGGGAACCATGAACACTGAAGCTTTCTTT. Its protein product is CSVEMGTMNTEAFF.

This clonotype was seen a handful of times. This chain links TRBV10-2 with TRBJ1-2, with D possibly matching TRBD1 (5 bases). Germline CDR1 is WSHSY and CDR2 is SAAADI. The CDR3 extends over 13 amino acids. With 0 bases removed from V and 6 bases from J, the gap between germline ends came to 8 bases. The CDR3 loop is CASSESRGDGYTF. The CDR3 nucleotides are TGCGCCAGCAGTGAGTCGCGGGGGGATGGCTACACCTTC.

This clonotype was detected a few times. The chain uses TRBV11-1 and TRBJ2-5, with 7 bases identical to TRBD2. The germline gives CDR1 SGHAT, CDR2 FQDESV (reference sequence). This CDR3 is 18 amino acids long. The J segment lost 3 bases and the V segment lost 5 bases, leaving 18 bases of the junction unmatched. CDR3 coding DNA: TGTGCCAGCAGCCTTCTTAGGTCGGGACTATCATTTGAAGAGACCCAGTACTTC. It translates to CASSLLRSGLSFEETQYF.

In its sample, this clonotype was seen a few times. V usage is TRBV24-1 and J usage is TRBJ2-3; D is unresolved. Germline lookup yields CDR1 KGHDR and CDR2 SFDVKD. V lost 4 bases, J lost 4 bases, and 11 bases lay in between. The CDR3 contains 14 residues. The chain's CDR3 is CATSDPRSSDTQYF. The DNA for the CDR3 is TGTGCCACCAGTGACCCCCGTTCTTCAGATACGCAGTATTTT.

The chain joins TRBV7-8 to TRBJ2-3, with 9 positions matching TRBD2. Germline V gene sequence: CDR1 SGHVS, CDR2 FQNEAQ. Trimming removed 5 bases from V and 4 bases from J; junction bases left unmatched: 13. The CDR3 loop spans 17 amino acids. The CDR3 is CASSPNPSGASADTQYF. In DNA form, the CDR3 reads TGTGCCAGCAGCCCCAACCCTAGCGGGGCCAGCGCAGATACGCAGTATTTT.

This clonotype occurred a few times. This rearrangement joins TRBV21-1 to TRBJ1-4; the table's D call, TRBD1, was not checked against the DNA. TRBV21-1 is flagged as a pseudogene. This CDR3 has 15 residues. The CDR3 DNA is TGTGCCAGCAGCGCTCGGACAGCAACTAATGAAAAACTGTTTTTT. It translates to CASSARTATNEKLFF.

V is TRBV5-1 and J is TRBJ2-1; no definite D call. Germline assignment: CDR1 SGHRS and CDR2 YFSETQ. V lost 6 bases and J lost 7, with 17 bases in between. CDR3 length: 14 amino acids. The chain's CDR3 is CASNLGLPGNEQFF. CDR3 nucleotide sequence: TGCGCCAGCAACCTCGGGCTCCCAGGAAATGAGCAGTTCTTC.

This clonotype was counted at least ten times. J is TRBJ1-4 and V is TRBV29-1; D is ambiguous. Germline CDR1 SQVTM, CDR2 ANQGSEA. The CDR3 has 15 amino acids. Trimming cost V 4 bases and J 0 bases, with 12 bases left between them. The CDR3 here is CSVAEGVATNEKLFF. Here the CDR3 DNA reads TGCAGCGTTGCGGAGGGTGTCGCAACTAATGAAAAACTGTTTTTT. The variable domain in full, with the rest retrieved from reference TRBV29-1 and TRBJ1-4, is SAVISQKPSRDICQRGTSLTIQCQVDSQVTMMFWYRQQPGQSLTLIATANQGSEATYESGFVIDKFPISRPNLTFSTLTVSNMSPEDSSIYLCSVAEGVATNEKLFFGSGTQLSVL.

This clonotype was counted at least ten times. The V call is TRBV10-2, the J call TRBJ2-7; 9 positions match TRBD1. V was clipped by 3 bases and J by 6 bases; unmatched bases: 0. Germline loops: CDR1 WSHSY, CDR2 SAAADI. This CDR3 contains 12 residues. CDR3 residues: CASSEQGAEQYV. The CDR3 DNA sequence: TGCGCCAGCAGTGAACAGGGGGCCGAGCAGTACGTC.

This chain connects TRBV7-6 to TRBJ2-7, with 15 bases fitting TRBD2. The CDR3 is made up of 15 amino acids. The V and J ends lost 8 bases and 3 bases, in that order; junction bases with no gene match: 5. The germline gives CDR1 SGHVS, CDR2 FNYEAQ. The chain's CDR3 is CASVGLAGGFYEQYF. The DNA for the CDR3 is TGTGCCAGCGTGGGACTAGCGGGAGGCTTCTACGAGCAGTACTTC.

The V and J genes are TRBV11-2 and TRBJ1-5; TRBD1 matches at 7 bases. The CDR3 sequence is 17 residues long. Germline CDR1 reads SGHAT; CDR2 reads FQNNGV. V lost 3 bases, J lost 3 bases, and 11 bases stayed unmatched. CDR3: CASSLNRGGGNNQPQHF. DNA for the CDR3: TGTGCCAGCAGCTTGAACAGGGGAGGAGGTAACAATCAGCCCCAGCATTTT.

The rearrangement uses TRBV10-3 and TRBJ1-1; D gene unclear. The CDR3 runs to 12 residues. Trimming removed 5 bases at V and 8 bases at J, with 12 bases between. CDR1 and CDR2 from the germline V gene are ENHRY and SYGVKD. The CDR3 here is CAISQPPYEAFF. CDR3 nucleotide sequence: TGTGCCATCAGTCAACCACCCTACGAAGCTTTCTTT.

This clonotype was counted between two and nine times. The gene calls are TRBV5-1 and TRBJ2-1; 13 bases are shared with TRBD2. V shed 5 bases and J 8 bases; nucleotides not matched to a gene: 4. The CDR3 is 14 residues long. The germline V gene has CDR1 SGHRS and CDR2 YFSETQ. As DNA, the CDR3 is TGCGCCAGCAGACTAGCGGGAGGGCCCGATGAGCAGTTCTTC. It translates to CASRLAGGPDEQFF.

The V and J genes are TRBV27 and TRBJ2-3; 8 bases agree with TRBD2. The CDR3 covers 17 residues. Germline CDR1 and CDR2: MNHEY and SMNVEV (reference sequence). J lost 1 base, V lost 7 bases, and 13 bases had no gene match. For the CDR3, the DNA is TGTGCCAGCACCTCGGTTCGGAGTAGCGGGGGCACAGATACGCAGTATTTT. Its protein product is CASTSVRSSGGTDTQYF.

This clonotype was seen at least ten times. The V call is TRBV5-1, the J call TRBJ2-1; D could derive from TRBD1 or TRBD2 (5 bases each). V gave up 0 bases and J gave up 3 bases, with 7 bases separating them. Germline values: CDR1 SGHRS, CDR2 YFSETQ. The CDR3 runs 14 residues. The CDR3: CASSLGGDYNEQFF. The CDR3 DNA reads TGCGCCAGCAGCTTGGGAGGGGACTACAATGAGCAGTTCTTC. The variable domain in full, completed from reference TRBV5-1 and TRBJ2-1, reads KAGVTQTPRYLIKTRGQQVTLSCSPISGHRSVSWYQQTPGQGLQFLFEYFSETQRNKGNFPGRFSGRQFSNSRSEMNVSTLELGDSALYLCASSLGGDYNEQFFGPGTRLTVL.

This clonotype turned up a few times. The chain's CDR3 is CASLKEGAAEAFF. The DNA of the CDR3 is TGTGCCAGCCTAAAGGAGGGGGCGGCTGAAGCTTTCTTT. The gene calls are TRBV10-3 and TRBJ1-1; TRBD1 agrees at 7 bases. Trimming at V came to 10 bases and at J to 6 bases, leaving 11 bases not matched to a gene. Germline V gene data show CDR1 as ENHRY and CDR2 as SYGVKD. This CDR3 contains 13 residues.

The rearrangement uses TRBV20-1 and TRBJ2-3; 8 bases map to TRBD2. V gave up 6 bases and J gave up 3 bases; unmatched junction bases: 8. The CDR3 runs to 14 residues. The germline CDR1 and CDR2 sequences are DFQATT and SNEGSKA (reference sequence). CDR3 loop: CSATGGVSTDTQYF. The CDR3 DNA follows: TGCAGTGCGACGGGGGGGGTCTCAACAGATACGCAGTATTTT.